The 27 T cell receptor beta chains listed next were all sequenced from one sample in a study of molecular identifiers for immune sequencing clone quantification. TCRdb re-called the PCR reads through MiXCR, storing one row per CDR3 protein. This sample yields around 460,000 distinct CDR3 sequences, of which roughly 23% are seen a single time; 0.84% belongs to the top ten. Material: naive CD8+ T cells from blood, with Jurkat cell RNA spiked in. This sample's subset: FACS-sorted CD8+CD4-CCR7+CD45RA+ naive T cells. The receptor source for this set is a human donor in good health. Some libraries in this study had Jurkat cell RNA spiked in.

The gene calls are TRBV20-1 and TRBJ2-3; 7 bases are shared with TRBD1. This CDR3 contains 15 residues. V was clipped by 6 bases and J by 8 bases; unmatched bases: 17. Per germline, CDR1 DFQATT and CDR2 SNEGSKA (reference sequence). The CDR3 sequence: CSANPGTDTLGTQYF. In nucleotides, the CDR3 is TGCAGTGCCAATCCCGGGACAGATACCTTGGGTACGCAGTATTTT.

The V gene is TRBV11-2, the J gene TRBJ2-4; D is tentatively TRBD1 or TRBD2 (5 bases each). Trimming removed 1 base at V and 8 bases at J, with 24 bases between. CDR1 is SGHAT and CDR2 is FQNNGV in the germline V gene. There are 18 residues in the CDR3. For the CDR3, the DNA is TGTGCCAGCAGCTTAGGGCCAGACGAGGGGCCCTTCAGTCACATTCAGTACTTC. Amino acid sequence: CASSLGPDEGPFSHIQYF.

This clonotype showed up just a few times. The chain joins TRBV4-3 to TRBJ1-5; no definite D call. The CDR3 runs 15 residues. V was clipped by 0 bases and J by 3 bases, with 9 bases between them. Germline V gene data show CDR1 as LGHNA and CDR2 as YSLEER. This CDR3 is CASSQDRQFNQPQHF. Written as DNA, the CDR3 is TGCGCCAGCAGCCAAGATCGACAATTCAATCAGCCCCAGCATTTT.

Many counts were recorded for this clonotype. The CDR3 sequence is CASSLDAGTPEQYF. The CDR3 coding sequence is TGTGCCAGCAGCTTGGACGCAGGGACGCCCGAGCAGTACTTC. The V and J genes are TRBV5-4 and TRBJ2-7, with D possibly called TRBD1 or TRBD2 (5 bases each). The CDR3 is made up of 14 amino acids. V lost 0 bases and J lost 6, with 13 bases in between. Germline CDR1 reads SGHNT; CDR2 reads YYREEE (reference sequence).

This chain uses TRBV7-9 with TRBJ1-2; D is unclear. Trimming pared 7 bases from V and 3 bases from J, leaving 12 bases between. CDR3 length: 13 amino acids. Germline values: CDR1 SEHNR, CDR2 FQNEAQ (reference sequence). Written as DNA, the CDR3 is TGTGCCAGCACCCTGGGAGCTGACTATGGCTACACCTTC. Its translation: CASTLGADYGYTF.

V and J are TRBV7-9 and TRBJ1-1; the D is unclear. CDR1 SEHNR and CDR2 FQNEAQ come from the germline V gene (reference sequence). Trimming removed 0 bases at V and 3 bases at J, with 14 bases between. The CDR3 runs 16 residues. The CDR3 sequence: CASSLALSSRDTEAFF. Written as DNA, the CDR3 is TGTGCCAGCAGCTTAGCGCTCAGCAGCCGGGACACTGAAGCTTTCTTT.

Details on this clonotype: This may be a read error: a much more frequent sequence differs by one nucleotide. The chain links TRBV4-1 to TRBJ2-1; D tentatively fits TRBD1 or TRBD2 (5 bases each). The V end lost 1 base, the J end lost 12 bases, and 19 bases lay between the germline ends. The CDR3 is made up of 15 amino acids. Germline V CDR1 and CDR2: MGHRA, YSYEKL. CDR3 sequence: CASSQVSQGVDGQFF. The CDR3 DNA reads TGCGCCAGCAGCCAAGTCAGTCAGGGAGTGGATGGGCAGTTCTTC.

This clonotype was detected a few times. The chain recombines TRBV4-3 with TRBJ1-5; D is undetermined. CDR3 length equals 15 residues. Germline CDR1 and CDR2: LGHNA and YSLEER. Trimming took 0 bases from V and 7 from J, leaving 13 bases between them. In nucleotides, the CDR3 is TGCGCCAGCAGCCAAGACCTACCCCCCGGGCAGCCCCAGCATTTT. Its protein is CASSQDLPPGQPQHF.

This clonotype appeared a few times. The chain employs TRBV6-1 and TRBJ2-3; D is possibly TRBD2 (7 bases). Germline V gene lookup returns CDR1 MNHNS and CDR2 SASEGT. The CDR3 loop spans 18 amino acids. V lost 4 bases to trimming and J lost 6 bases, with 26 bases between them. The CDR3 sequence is CASSGILDKARGGDTQYF. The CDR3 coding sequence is TGTGCCAGCAGTGGAATCCTAGATAAAGCCAGGGGAGGGGATACGCAGTATTTT.

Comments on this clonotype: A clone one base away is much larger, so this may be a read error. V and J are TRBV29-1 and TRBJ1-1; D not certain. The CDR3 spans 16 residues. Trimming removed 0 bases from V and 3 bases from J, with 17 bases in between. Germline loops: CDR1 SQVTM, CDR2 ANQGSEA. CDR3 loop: CSVEDRIGRRDTEAFF. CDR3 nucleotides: TGCAGCGTTGAAGATCGTATAGGGAGGCGCGACACTGAAGCTTTCTTT.

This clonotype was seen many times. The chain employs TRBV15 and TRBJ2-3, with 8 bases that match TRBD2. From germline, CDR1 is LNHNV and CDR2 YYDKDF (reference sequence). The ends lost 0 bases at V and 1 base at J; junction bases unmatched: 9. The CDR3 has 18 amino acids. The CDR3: CATSRDGRLAYRTDTQYF. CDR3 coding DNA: TGTGCCACCAGCAGAGACGGCCGACTAGCGTACCGCACAGATACGCAGTATTTT.

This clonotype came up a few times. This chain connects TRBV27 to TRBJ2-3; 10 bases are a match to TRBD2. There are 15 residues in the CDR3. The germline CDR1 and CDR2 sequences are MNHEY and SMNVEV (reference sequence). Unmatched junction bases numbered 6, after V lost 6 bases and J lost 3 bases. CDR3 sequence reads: CASREELAGTDTQYF. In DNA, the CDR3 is TGTGCCAGCAGGGAGGAACTAGCGGGAACAGATACGCAGTATTTT.

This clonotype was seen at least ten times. The CDR3 region is CASSSAPGSSYNEQFF. Here the CDR3 DNA reads TGTGCCAGCAGTTCAGCTCCAGGGAGCTCCTACAATGAGCAGTTCTTC. The gene calls are TRBV6-5 and TRBJ2-1, with D possibly being TRBD1 or TRBD2 (5 bases each). CDR3 size: 16 residues. The V gene's germline CDR1 is MNHEY and CDR2 SVGAGI. V was shortened by 4 bases and J by 0 bases, with 13 bases between the two germline ends.

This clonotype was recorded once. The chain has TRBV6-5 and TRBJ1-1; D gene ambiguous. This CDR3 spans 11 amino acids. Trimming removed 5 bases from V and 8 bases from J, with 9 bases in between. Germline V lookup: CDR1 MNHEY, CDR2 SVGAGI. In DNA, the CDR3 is TGTGCCAGCAGTCACAACGGGGAAGCTTTCTTT. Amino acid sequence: CASSHNGEAFF.

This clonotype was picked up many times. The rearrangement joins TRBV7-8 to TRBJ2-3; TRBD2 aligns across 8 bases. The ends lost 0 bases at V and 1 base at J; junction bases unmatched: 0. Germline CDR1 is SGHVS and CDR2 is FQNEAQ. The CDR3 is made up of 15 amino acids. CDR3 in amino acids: CASSLAAGGTDTQYF. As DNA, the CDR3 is TGTGCCAGCAGCTTAGCAGCGGGGGGCACAGATACGCAGTATTTT.

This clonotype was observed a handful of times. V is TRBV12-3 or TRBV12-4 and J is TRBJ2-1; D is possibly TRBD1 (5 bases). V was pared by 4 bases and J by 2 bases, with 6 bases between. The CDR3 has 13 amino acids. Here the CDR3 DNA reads TGTGCCAGCAGTTGGGGCCCCTACAATGAGCAGTTCTTC. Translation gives CASSWGPYNEQFF.

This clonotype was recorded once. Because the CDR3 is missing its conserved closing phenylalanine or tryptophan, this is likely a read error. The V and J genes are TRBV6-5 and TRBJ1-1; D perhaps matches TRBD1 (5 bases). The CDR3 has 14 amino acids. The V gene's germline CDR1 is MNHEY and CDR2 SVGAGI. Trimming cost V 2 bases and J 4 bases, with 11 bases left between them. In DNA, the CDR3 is TGTGCCAGCAGTTACGGGGGGTCTCTCACTGAAGCTTTCTCT. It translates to CASSYGGSLTEAFS.

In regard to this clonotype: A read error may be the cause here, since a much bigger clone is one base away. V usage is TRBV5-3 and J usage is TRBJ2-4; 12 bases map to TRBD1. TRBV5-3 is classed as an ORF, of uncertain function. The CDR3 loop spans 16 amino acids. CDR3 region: CASSSPGQGAVSIQYF. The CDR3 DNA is TGTGCCAGCAGCTCCCCGGGACAGGGGGCTGTAAGCATTCAGTACTTC.

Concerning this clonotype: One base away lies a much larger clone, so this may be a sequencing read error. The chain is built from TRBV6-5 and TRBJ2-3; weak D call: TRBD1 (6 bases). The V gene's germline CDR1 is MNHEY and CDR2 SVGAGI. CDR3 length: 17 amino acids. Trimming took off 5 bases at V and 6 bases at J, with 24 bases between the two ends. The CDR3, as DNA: TGTGCCAGCAGTCACACCCGGGACACAGAAACATCGGATACGCAGTATTTT. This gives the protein CASSHTRDTETSDTQYF.

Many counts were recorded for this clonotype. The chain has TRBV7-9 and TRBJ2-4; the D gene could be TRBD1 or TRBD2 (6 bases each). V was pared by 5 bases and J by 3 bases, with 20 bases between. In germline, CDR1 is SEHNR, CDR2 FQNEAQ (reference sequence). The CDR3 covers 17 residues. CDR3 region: CASSLDPGAKNKNIQYF. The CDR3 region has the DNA TGTGCCAGCAGCCTAGACCCGGGGGCGAAGAACAAAAACATTCAGTACTTC.

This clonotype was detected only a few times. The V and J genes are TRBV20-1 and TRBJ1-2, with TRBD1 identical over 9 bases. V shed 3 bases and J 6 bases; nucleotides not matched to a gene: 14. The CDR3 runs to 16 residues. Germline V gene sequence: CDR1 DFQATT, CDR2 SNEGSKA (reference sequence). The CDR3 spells CSASRDRVALAHGYTF. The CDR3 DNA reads TGCAGTGCTAGCCGGGACAGGGTGGCACTAGCACATGGCTACACCTTC.

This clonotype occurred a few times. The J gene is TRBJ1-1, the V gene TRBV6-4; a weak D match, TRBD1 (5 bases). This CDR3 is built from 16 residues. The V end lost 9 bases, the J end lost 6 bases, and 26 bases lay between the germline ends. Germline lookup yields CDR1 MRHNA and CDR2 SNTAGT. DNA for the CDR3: TGTGCCAGGGACCGGGACTGTTCTTCCCCCAGGGCTGAAGCTTTCTTT. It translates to CARDRDCSSPRAEAFF.

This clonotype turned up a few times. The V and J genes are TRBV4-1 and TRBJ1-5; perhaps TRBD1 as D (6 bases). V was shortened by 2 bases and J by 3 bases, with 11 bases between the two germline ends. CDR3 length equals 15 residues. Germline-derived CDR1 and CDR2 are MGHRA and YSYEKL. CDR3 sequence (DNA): TGCGCCAGCAGCCAAATAGCAGGGGACAATCAGCCCCAGCATTTT. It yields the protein CASSQIAGDNQPQHF.

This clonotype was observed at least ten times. The DNA of the CDR3 is TGTGCCAGCAGCCGTACGAGGGACAGCTACTACGAGCAGTACTTC. Protein: CASSRTRDSYYEQYF. The rearrangement links TRBV6-5 to TRBJ2-7; TRBD1 aligns across 7 bases. Germline loops: CDR1 MNHEY, CDR2 SVGAGI. The CDR3 runs to 15 residues. After removal of 6 bases from V and 3 bases from J, the junction contained 11 bases not matched to a gene.

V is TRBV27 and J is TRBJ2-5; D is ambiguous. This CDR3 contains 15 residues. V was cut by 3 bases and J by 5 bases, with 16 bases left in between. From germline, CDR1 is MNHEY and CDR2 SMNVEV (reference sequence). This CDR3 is CASSLTPPADETQYF. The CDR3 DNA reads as TGTGCCAGCAGTTTGACCCCTCCGGCGGACGAGACCCAGTACTTC.

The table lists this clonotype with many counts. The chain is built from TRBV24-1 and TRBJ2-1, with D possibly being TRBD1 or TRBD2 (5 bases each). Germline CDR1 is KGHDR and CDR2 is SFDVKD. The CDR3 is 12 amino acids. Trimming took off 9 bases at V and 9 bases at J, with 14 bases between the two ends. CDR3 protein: CATGPPRGEQFF. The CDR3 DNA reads TGTGCCACCGGACCACCGAGGGGTGAGCAGTTCTTC.

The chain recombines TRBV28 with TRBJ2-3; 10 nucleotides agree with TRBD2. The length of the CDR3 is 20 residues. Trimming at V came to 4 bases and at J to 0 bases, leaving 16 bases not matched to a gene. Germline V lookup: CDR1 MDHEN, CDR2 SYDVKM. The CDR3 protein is CASSYQRRTSGTPSTDTQYF. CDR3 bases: TGTGCCAGCAGTTACCAACGACGGACTAGCGGAACCCCTAGCACAGATACGCAGTATTTT.